This entry concerns a single T cell receptor (beta chain). What it binds is not known. Germline CDR1 SGHAT, CDR2 FQNNGV. This CDR3 contains 14 residues. V lost 6 bases and J lost 4, with 16 bases in between. The data stem from a study of OX40 agonist ivuxolimab in advanced cancers. Looking at the study overall: Administration of intravenous ivuxolimab to patients occurred every 2 weeks at 0.01 to 10 mg/kg. Study-level results: There were, on average, more expanded clones in CD8+ T cells than in CD4+. The study observed clonal expansion of CD4+ and CD8+ blood T cells by week 6 at 0.1 to 3.0 mg/kg.

Sequenced by immunoSEQ multiplex PCR; TCRdb stores in-frame clones only, minus some. The sample holds about 110,000 clones, about nine tenths seen once. The sequence came from an adult with an advanced solid tumor such as melanoma, head and neck, liver or kidney cancer. This material consisted of CD4+ or CD8+ T cells sorted from blood, taken in a trial of the OX40 agonist ivuxolimab. The chain uses TRBV11-2 and TRBJ2-7; either TRBD1 or TRBD2 may supply D (5 bases each). CDR3 DNA sequence: TGTGCCAGCAGGGCCGGGGACGGATTGTACGAGCAGTACTTC. Residues: CASRAGDGLYEQYF.